This T cell receptor beta chain was observed in a study of regulatory T cells in long-lasting Graves disease. This clonotype has at least ten counts. Time point of the sample: newly diagnosed GD, antithyroid drugs for less than 3 months. Generation of the TCR library employed RNA extracted from PBMCs. Doctors identified Graves' disease using the American Thyroid Association guidelines. Roughly 9 milliliters of peripheral blood went into EDTA tubes. Construction of TCR beta libraries relied on iRepertoire HTBI primers and on Arm-PCR targeting CDR3 regions. TCRdb independently ran MiXCR on the multiplex PCR reads; one entry per CDR3 protein. This sample has around 400,000 distinct CDR3 sequences; over 9.5% occur once, and the top ten carry approximately 17%. The CDR3 runs to 17 residues. Trimming took off 1 base at V and 2 bases at J, with 12 bases between the two ends. Germline V gene lookup returns CDR1 LGHNA and CDR2 YSLEER.

The sample also formed part of further work on T cells in Graves' hyperthyroidism and ophthalmopathy. As reported in that work: Every diagnosis used clinical symptoms, serum thyroxine and TRAb, thyroid ultrasound and orbital computed tomography. Blood shared most expanded thyroid clonotypes above 0.001.

The TCR originated in a woman under 30 with Graves disease. V gene TRBV4-3 combines with J gene TRBJ1-6; D is uncertain. The input for sequencing was peripheral blood mononuclear cells (PBMCs), taken at new diagnosis, from a patient treated with antithyroid drugs. The chain's CDR3 is CASSQGEGRTYNSPLHF. CDR3 in DNA: TGCGCCAGCAGCCAAGGAGAGGGTCGAACCTATAATTCACCCCTCCACTTT.